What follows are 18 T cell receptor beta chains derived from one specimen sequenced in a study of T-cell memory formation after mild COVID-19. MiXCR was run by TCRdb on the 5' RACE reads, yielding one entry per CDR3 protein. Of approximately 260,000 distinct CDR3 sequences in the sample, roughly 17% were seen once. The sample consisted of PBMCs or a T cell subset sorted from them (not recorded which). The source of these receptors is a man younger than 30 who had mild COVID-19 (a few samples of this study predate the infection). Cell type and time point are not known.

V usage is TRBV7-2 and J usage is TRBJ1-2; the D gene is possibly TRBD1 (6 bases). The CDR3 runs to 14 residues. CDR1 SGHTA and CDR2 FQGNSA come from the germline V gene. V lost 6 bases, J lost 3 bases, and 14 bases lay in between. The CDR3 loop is CASRLPGAHYGYTF. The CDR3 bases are TGTGCCAGCAGACTCCCGGGGGCCCACTATGGCTACACCTTC.

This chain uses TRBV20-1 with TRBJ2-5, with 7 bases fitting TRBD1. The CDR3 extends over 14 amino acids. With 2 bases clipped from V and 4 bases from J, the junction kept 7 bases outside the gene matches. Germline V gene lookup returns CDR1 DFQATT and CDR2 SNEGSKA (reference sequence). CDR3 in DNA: TGCAGTGCTAGAAAGGGGGCAGGACCAGAGACCCAGTACTTC. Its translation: CSARKGAGPETQYF.

In DNA, the CDR3 is TGTGCCAGCAGCCGGACCGGGCAGGGAAACATTCAGTACTTC. Encoded protein: CASSRTGQGNIQYF. This rearrangement joins TRBV7-2 to TRBJ2-4, with TRBD1 as a possible D gene (5 bases). The V end was cut by 5 bases, the J end by 6 bases, with 14 bases between. Per the germline V gene, CDR1 is SGHTA and CDR2 is FQGNSA. The CDR3 loop spans 14 amino acids.

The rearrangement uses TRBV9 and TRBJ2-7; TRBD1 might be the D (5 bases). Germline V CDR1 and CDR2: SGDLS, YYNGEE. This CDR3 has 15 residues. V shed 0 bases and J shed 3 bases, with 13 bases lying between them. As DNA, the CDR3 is TGTGCCAGCAGCGTAGAAGGGGTTGGGCTCTACGAGCAGTACTTC. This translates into CASSVEGVGLYEQYF.

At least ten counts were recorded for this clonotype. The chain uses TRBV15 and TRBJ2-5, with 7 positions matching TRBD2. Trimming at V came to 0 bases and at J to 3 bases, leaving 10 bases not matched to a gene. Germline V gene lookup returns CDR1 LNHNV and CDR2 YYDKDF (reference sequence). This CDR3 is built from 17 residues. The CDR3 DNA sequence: TGTGCCACCAGCAGAGATTGGGCTAGCGGAGCCAAAGAGACCCAGTACTTC. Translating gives CATSRDWASGAKETQYF.

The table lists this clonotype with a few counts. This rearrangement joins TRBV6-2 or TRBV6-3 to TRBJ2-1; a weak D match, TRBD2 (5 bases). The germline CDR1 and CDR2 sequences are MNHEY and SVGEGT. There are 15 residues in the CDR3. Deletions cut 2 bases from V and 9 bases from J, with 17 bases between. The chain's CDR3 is CASSYAAVPTAEQFF. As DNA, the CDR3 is TGTGCCAGCAGTTACGCAGCGGTCCCCACGGCTGAGCAGTTCTTC.

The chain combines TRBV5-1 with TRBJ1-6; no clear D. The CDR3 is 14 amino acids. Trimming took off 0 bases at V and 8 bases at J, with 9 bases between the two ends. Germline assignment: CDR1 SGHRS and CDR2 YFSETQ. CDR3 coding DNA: TGCGCCAGCAGCTTGGGCAGAAGAGATTCACCCCTCCACTTT. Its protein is CASSLGRRDSPLHF.

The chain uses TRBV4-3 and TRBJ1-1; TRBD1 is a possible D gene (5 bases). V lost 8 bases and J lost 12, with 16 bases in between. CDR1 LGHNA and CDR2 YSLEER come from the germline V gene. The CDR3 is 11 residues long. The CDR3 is CASSRDGRPFF. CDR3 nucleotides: TGCGCCAGCTCCAGGGACGGACGACCTTTCTTT.

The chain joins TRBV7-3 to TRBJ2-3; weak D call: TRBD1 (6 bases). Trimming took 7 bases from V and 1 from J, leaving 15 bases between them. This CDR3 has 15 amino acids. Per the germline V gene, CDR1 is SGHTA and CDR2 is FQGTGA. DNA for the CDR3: TGTGCCAGCACCTCCCAGGGGCATGGCACAGATACGCAGTATTTT. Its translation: CASTSQGHGTDTQYF.

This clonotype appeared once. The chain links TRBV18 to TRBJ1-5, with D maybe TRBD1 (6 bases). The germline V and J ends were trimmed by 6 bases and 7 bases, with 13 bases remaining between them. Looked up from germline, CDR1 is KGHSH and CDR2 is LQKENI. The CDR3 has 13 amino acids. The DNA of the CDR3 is TGTGCCAGCTCTCAGGGGAACGGACAGCCCCAGCATTTT. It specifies CASSQGNGQPQHF. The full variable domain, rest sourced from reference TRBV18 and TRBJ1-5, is NAGVMQNPRHLVRRRGQEARLRCSPMKGHSHVYWYRQLPEEGLKFMVYLQKENIIDESGMPKERFSAEFPKEGPSILRIQQVVRGDSAAYFCASSQGNGQPQHFGDGTRLSIL.

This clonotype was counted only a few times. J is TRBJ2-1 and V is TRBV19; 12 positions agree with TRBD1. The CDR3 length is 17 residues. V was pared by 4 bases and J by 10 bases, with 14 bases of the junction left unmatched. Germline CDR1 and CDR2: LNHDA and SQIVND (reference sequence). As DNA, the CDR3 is TGTGCCAGTAGTACCTGGGACAGGGGGCGTGGAGGCAGCGAGCAGTTCTTC. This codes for CASSTWDRGRGGSEQFF.

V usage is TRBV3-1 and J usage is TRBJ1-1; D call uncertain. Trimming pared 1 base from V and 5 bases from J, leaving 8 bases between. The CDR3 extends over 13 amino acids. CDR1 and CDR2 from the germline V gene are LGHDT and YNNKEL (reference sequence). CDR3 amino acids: CASSQVPVTEAFF. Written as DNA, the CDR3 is TGTGCCAGCAGCCAAGTGCCGGTTACTGAAGCTTTCTTT.

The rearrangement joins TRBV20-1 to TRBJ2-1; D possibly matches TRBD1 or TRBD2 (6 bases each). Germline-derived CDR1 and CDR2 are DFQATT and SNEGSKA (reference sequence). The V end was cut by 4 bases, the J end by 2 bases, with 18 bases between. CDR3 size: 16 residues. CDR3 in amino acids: CSAISGTRGPYNEQFF. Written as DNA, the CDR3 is TGCAGTGCTATATCTGGAACCCGGGGGCCCTACAATGAGCAGTTCTTC.

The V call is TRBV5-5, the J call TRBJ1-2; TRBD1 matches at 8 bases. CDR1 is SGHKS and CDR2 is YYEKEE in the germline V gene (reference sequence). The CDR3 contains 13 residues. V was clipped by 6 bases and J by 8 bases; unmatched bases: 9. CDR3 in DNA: TGTGCCAGCAACAAAGGACAGGGAGGCGGCTACACCTTC. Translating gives CASNKGQGGGYTF.

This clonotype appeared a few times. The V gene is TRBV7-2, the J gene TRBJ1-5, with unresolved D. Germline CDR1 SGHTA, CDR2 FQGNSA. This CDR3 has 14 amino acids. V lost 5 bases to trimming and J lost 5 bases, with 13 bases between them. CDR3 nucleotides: TGTGCCAGCAGCGACTCCGCCGGGGATCAGCCCCAGCATTTT. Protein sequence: CASSDSAGDQPQHF. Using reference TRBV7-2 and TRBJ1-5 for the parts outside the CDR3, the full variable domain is GAGVSQSPSNKVTEKGKDVELRCDPISGHTALYWYRQSLGQGLEFLIYFQGNSAPDKSGLPSDRFSAERTGGSVSTLTIQRTQQEDSAVYLCASSDSAGDQPQHFGDGTRLSIL.

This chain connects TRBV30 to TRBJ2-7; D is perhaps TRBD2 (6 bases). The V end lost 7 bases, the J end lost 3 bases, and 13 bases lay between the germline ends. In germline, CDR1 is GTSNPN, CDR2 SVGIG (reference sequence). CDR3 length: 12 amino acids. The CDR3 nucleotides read TGTGCCTCCAATCTGGGGGGCTACGAGCAGTACTTC. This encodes CASNLGGYEQYF. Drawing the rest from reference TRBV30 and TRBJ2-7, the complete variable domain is SQTIHQWPATLVQPVGSPLSLECTVEGTSNPNLYWYRQAAGRGLQLLFYSVGIGQISSEVPQNLSASRPQDRQFILSSKKLLLSDSGFYLCASNLGGYEQYFGPGTRLTVT.

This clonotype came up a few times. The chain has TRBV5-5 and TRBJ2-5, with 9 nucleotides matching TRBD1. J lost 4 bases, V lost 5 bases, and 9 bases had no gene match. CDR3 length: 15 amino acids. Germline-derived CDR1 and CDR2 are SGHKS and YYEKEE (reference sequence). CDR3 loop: CASSPITTGGETQYF. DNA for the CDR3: TGTGCCAGCAGTCCCATAACGACAGGGGGAGAGACCCAGTACTTC.

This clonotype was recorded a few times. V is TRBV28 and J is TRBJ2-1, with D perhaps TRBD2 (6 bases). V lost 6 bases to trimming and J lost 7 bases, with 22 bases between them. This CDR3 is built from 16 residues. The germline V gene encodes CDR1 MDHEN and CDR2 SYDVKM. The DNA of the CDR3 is TGTGCCAGCAGGTTTAGGGGAGCCACACGGGGGAATGAGCAGTTCTTC. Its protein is CASRFRGATRGNEQFF.